Sequencing of this T cell receptor beta chain was carried out in a study of response to subunit inactivated influenza vaccine. Study-wide points: Each seasonal flu vaccination may recruit only limited new T cells, authors suggested.

V dropped 3 bases and J dropped 2 bases, with 8 bases sitting between them. The CDR3 is 12 residues long. Germline V gives CDR1 DFQATT, CDR2 SNEGSKA (reference sequence). TCRdb itself ran the RT-PCR reads through MiXCR, one entry per CDR3 protein. The data hold over 150,000 distinct CDR3 sequences, with nearly 9.5% observed a single time. This clonotype was observed a handful of times. The antigen remains undetermined. The sample in question was non-naive T cells sorted from PBMCs, obtained on the day of vaccination. The chain recombines TRBV20-1 with TRBJ2-7; D possibly corresponds to TRBD1 (6 bases). The source of this sequence is a man aged 45-65 years who received an inactivated influenza vaccine. CDR3: CSARAGAYEQYF. The CDR3 DNA is TGCAGTGCTAGGGCAGGGGCCTACGAGCAGTACTTC.